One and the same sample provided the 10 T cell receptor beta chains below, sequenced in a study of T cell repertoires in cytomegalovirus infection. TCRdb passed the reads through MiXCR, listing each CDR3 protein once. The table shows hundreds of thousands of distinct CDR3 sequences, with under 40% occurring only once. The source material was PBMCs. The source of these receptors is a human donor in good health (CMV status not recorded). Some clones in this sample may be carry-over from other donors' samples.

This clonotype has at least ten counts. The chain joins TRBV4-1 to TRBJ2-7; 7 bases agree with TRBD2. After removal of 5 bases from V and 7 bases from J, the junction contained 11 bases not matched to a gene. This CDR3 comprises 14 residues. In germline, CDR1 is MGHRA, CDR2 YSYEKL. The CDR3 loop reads CASSSKSGEGEQYF. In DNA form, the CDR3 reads TGCGCCAGCAGCTCCAAATCCGGGGAGGGGGAGCAGTACTTC.

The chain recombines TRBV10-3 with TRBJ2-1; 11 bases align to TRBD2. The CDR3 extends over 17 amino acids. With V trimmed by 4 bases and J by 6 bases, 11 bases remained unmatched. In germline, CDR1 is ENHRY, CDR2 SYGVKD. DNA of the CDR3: TGTGCCATCAGTGGGTCATTGACTAGCGGGATCGTCAATGAGCAGTTCTTC. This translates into CAISGSLTSGIVNEQFF.

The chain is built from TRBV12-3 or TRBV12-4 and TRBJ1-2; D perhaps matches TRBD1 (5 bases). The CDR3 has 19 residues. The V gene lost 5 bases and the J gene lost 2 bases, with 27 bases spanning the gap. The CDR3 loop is CASSPSDSEVFPLNYGYTF. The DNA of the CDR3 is TGTGCCAGCAGTCCCTCAGACAGTGAAGTCTTTCCCCTCAACTATGGCTACACCTTC.

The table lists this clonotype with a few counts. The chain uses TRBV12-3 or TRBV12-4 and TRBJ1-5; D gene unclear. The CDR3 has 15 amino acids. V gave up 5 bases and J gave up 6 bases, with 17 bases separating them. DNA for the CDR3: TGTGCCAGCAGTCCAACTACCTCCGGCGGTCAGCCCCAGCATTTT. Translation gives CASSPTTSGGQPQHF.

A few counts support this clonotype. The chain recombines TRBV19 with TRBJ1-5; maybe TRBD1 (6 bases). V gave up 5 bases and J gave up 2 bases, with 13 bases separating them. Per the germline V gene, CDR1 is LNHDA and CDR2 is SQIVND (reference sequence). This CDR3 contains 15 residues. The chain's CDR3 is CASSPRRGGNQPQHF. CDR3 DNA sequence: TGTGCCAGTAGTCCTCGAAGGGGGGGCAATCAGCCCCAGCATTTT. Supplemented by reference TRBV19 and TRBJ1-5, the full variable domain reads DGGITQSPKYLFRKEGQNVTLSCEQNLNHDAMYWYRQDPGQGLRLIYYSQIVNDFQKGDIAEGYSVSREKKESFPLTVTSAQKNPTAFYLCASSPRRGGNQPQHFGDGTRLSIL.

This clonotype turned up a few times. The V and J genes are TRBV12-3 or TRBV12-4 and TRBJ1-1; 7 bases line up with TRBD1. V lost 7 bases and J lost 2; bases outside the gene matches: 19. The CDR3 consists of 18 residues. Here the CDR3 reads CASTPPGAGGWVNTEAFF. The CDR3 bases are TGTGCCAGCACTCCACCCGGGGCAGGGGGTTGGGTAAACACTGAAGCTTTCTTT.

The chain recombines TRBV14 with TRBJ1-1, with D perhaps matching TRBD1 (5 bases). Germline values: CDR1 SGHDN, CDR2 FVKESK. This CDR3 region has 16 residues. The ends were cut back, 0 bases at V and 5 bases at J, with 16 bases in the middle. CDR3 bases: TGTGCCAGCAGCCAAGATATAGGGACGTTGAGGACTGAAGCTTTCTTT. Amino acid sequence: CASSQDIGTLRTEAFF. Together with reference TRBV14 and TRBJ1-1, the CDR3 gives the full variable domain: EAGVTQFPSHSVIEKGQTVTLRCDPISGHDNLYWYRRVMGKEIKFLLHFVKESKQDESGMPNNRFLAERTGGTYSTLKVQPAELEDSGVYFCASSQDIGTLRTEAFFGQGTRLTVV.

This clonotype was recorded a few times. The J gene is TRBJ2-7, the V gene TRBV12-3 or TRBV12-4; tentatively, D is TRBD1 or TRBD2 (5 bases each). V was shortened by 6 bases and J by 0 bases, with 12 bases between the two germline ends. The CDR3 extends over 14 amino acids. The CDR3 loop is CASSREGHSYEQYF. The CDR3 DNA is TGTGCCAGCAGCCGCGAGGGGCACTCCTACGAGCAGTACTTC.

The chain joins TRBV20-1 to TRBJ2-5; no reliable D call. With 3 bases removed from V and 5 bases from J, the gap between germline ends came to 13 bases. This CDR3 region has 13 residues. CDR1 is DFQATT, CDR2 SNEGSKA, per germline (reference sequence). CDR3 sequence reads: CSASIEVGETQYF. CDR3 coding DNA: TGCAGTGCTAGTATAGAAGTCGGGGAGACCCAGTACTTC.

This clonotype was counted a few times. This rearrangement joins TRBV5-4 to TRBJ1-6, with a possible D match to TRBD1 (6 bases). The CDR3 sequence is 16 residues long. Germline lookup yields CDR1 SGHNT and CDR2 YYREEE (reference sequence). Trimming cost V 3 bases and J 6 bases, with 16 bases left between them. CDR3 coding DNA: TGTGCCAGCAGCTCGGGGGCCTCGGGAGTTAATTCACCCCTCCACTTT. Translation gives CASSSGASGVNSPLHF.